This T cell receptor beta chain was captured in a study of human T cells and chemical hapten exposure. Germline V gene data show CDR1 as MDHEN and CDR2 as SYDVKM. V was shortened by 8 bases and J by 1 base, with 16 bases between the two germline ends. CDR3 length: 15 amino acids. Time point: patch test 3, about 24 weeks after DPC sensitization. The treatment: therapeutic diphenylcyclopropenone sensitization with weekly scalp DPC. The authors' total RNA extraction used unfractionated whole blood. Study-level results: Those TCRs sitting above 1 in 1000 frequency stayed the same with DPC sensitization. A positive correlation with patch test score was found for PT1 expanded TCR counts.

The library attached unique molecular identifiers to individual cDNA molecules. Each CDR3 protein is one row after TCRdb ran MiXCR on the RACE reads. The sample carries roughly 38,000 distinct CDR3 sequences, over 7.5% recorded once. This clonotype was counted only a few times. Its antigen is not identified. The TCR was taken from a man aged 50-59 years with alopecia areata. Some clones in this sample may be carry-over from other donors' samples. The chain links TRBV28 to TRBJ2-3; D might be TRBD1 (7 bases). The source was whole blood, collected in connection with sensitization to the hapten diphenylcyclopropenone (DPC). In DNA form, the CDR3 reads TGTGCCAGCTTCCGCCAGGGGGGCCGCACAGATACGCAGTATTTT. As protein: CASFRQGGRTDTQYF. Filled out from reference TRBV28 and TRBJ2-3, the complete variable domain reads DVKVTQSSRYLVKRTGEKVFLECVQDMDHENMFWYRQDPGLGLRLIYFSYDVKMKEKGDIPEGYSVSREKKERFSLILESASTNQTSMYLCASFRQGGRTDTQYFGPGTRLTVL.